This TCR beta chain originates from a study of regulatory T cells in long-lasting Graves disease. Study-wide findings and caveats: Those with persistent disease had in common more public clonotypes (about 3,000) than new patients (about 900).

V dropped 5 bases and J dropped 0; count of bases not matched to a gene: 6. There are 16 residues in the CDR3. The germline V gene has CDR1 GTSNPN and CDR2 SVGIG (reference sequence). Libraries of TCR beta came from iRepertoire HTBI primers plus Arm-PCR of CDR3 regions. In the source study's methods: Spanning all samples, the identified segments comprised approximately 60 TRBV and 14 TRBJ. Each CDR3 protein gets one entry after TCRdb re-called the multiplex PCR reads with MiXCR. For this entry, the V and J calls and clone size follow TCRdb and not the study's own pipeline. The sample includes about 400,000 distinct CDR3 sequences, less than 25% of them seen just once. Time point meaning: persistent/refractory GD, antithyroid drugs over 5 years with positive TRAb. From RNA extracted from PBMCs, the TCR library was made. A peripheral blood sample, 8.5 to 9 milliliters in volume, was drawn into EDTA tubes.

This clonotype appeared a few times. The antigen remains unidentified. The V call is TRBV30, the J call TRBJ2-7; TRBD2 agrees at 14 bases. The sequence was collected from a female donor with Graves disease. The sample was peripheral blood mononuclear cells (PBMCs), taken when the disease was refractory, from a patient treated with antithyroid drugs. CDR3 bases: TGTGCCTGGGATCCCGGGACTAGCGGGAGCTCCTACGAGCAGTACTTC. Its protein is CAWDPGTSGSSYEQYF. The variable domain in full, with the rest retrieved from reference TRBV30 and TRBJ2-7, is SQTIHQWPATLVQPVGSPLSLECTVEGTSNPNLYWYRQAAGRGLQLLFYSVGIGQISSEVPQNLSASRPQDRQFILSSKKLLLSDSGFYLCAWDPGTSGSSYEQYFGPGTRLTVT.